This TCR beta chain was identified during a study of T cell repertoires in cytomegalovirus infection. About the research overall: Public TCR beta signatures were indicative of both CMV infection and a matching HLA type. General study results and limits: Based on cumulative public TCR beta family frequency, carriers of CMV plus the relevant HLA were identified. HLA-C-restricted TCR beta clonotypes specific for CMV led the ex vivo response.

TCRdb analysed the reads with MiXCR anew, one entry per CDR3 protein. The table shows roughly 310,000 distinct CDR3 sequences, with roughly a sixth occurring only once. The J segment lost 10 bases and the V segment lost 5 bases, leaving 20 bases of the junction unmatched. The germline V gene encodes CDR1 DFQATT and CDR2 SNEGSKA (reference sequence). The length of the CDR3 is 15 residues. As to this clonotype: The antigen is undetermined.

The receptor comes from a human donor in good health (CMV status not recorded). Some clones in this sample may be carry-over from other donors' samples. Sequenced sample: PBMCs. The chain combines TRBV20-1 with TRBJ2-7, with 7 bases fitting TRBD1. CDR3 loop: CSARPWVTGSVGQYF. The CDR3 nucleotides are TGCAGTGCTCGCCCCTGGGTGACAGGGTCGGTGGGACAGTACTTC.